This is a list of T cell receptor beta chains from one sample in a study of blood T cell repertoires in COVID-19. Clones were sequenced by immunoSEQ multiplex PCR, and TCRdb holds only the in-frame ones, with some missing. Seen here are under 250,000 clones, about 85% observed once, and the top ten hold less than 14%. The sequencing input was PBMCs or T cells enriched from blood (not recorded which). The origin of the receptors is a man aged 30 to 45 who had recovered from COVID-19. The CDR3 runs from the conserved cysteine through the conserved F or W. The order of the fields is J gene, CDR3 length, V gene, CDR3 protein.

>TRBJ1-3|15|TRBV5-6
CASSPRAGAGNTIYF
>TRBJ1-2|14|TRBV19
CASSKYRGRDGYTF
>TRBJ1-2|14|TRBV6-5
CASSYGGTAGGYTF
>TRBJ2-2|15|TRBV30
CAWSVGLAGPGELFF
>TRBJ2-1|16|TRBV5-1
CASSLAGQGTYNEQFF
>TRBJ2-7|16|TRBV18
CASPTGTSILSYEQYF
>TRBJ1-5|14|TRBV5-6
CASSLRRANQPQHF
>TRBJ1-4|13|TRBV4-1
CASSQLFFEKLFF
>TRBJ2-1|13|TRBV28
CASRRQDLNEQFF
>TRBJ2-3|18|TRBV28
CASRPTSGRFIGSDTQYF
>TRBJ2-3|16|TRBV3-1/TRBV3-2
CASSHPSRGRTDTQYF
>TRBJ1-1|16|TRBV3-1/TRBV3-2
CASSQESLFVRTEAFF
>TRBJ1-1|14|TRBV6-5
CASSYIGPGTEAFF
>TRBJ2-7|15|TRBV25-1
CASSEWGADAYEQYF
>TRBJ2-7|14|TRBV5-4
CASSSSGSSYEQYF
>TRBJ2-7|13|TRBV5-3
CARSWGGTYEQYF
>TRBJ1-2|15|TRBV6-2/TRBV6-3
CASSHTGTGAWGYTF
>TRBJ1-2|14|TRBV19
CASNPGQGNYGYTF
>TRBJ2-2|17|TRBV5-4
CASSLFRGGSAVGELFF
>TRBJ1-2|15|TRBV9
CASSVQGTRDYGYTF
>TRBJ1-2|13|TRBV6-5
CATRDTLLYGYTF
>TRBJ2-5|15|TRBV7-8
CASSWGLAGQETQYF
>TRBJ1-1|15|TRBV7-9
CASRPSGGTGSGAFF
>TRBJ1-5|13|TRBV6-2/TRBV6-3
CASSYSSNQPQHF
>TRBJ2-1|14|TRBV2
CASSEDLAYNEQFF
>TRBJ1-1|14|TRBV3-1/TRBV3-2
CASALQGAIAEAFF
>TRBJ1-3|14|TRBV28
CASSPGQVGNTIYF
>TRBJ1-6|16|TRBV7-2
CASSPRTGLSVVPLHF
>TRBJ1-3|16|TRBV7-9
CASSLEQVLSGNTIYF
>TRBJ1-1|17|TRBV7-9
CASSLGWAGGDVTEAFF
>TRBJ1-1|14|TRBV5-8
CASSLGHQGTEAFF
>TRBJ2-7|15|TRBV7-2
CASSHGTTRVYEQYF
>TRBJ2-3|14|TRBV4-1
CAGGGVTSTDTQYF
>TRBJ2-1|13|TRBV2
CASSGQGYNEQFF